The 16 T cell receptor beta chains below were found in one sample sequenced in a study of blood T cell repertoires in COVID-19. Sequenced by immunoSEQ multiplex PCR; TCRdb stores in-frame clones only, minus some. The sample includes under 250,000 clones, 75% to 85% of them seen just once. Input material: peripheral blood. All receptors come from a man in his fifties or sixties with COVID-19, enrolled during active disease.

This clone showed up just once. The J gene is TRBJ1-6, the V gene TRBV21-1; TRBD1 reflects the table's D call only, with no check against the DNA. TRBV21-1 has pseudogene status. There are 18 residues in the CDR3. The CDR3 coding sequence is TGTGCCAGCAGCGAATGTGCCGACAGCTTCTTTATTAATTCACCCCTCCACTTT. Its protein is CASSECADSFFINSPLHF.

The J gene is TRBJ1-1, the V gene TRBV15; possible D gene TRBD1, 5 bases. CDR3 length equals 13 residues. V lost 0 bases and J 6 bases, leaving 8 bases between the germline ends. Germline lookup yields CDR1 LNHNV and CDR2 YYDKDF (reference sequence). CDR3 in DNA: TGTGCCACCAGCAGAGACCAGGGTCCTGAAGCTTTCTTT. Its protein is CATSRDQGPEAFF.

The CDR3 sequence is CATSGQASNTGELFF. DNA for the CDR3: TGTGCCACATCCGGACAGGCCTCGAACACCGGGGAGCTGTTTTTT. The chain recombines TRBV10-3 with TRBJ2-2, with 7 bases that match TRBD1. J was trimmed by 0 bases and V by 10 bases; bases with no gene match: 8. The CDR3 has 15 residues. Germline V CDR1 and CDR2: ENHRY, SYGVKD.

This clone came up a few times. V usage is TRBV7-2 and J usage is TRBJ1-2; no reliable D call. Germline loops: CDR1 SGHTA, CDR2 FQGNSA. The germline V and J ends were trimmed by 4 bases and 4 bases, with 7 bases remaining between them. The CDR3 consists of 12 residues. DNA of the CDR3: TGTGCCAGCAGCTCACCAGGCTATGGCTACACCTTC. Its protein product is CASSSPGYGYTF.

This clone showed up just once. The chain joins TRBV19 to TRBJ2-1, with 9 bases matching TRBD1. This CDR3 is 15 amino acids long. Germline CDR1 is LNHDA and CDR2 is SQIVND (reference sequence). V lost 2 bases, J lost 9 bases, and 8 bases stayed unmatched. The CDR3 loop is CASSIMGQGLREQFF. The CDR3 region has the DNA TGTGCCAGTAGTATAATGGGACAGGGTTTACGTGAGCAGTTCTTC.

J is TRBJ1-3 and V is TRBV28, with D possibly matching TRBD1 (6 bases). Trimming took 7 bases from V and 2 from J, leaving 15 bases between them. CDR1 MDHEN and CDR2 SYDVKM come from the germline V gene. CDR3 length: 15 amino acids. This CDR3 is CASTIPAGAGNTIYF. In DNA, the CDR3 is TGTGCCAGCACCATACCCGCAGGGGCTGGAAACACCATATATTTT.

This clone was seen only a few times. V usage is TRBV7-9 and J usage is TRBJ1-1; 7 bases match TRBD1. The CDR3 is 16 residues long. The ends lost 2 bases at V and 1 base at J; junction bases unmatched: 7. Germline values: CDR1 SEHNR, CDR2 FQNEAQ (reference sequence). CDR3 bases: TGTGCCAGCAGCTTAACAGGGGCGATAGGGAACACTGAAGCTTTCTTT. Protein product: CASSLTGAIGNTEAFF.

CDR3 in amino acids: CASSLVAGYIETEAFF. CDR3 nucleotide sequence: TGTGCCAGCAGCTTAGTCGCAGGGTATATTGAGACTGAAGCTTTCTTT. J is TRBJ1-1 and V is TRBV7-2; D possibly corresponds to TRBD1 (5 bases). Trimming removed 1 base from V and 5 bases from J, with 17 bases in between. Germline V lookup: CDR1 SGHTA, CDR2 FQGNSA. The CDR3 covers 16 residues.

This clone has a handful of counts. This rearrangement joins TRBV24-1 to TRBJ2-3, with 7 bases matching TRBD2. Germline values: CDR1 KGHDR, CDR2 SFDVKD. The CDR3 consists of 14 residues. V trimming: 6 bases; J trimming: 1 base; junction bases outside the gene matches: 3. The CDR3 sequence is CATSQSGGTDTQYF. The CDR3 region has the DNA TGTGCCACCAGTCAAAGCGGGGGCACAGATACGCAGTATTTT.

The chain combines TRBV14 with TRBJ2-5; 14 bases line up with TRBD2. After removal of 4 bases from V and 5 bases from J, the junction contained 6 bases not matched to a gene. CDR1 SGHDN and CDR2 FVKESK come from the germline V gene. The CDR3 extends over 16 amino acids. CDR3 DNA sequence: TGTGCCAGCAGCCGTGGGACTAGCGGGGGCTTCGAGACCCAGTACTTC. Its translation: CASSRGTSGGFETQYF.

The chain joins TRBV12-5 to TRBJ2-1, with 16 nucleotides matching TRBD2. The junction had 12 bases not matched to a gene; V was cut back by 1 base and J by 9 bases. The CDR3 sequence is 19 residues long. Germline V lookup: CDR1 LGHNT, CDR2 FRNRAP. In DNA form, the CDR3 reads TGTGCTAGTGGTTTGGAACCAAAAGGGACTAGCGGGGGGGCATCTGAGCAGTTCTTC. This gives the protein CASGLEPKGTSGGASEQFF.

The V gene is TRBV7-3, the J gene TRBJ2-1; TRBD1 matches 8 bases. This CDR3 is 14 amino acids long. The trim removed 8 bases at V and 7 bases at J, leaving 10 bases unmatched. CDR1 and CDR2 from the germline V gene are SGHTA and FQGTGA. The CDR3 DNA reads as TGTGCCAGCGCCCCCGGGACAGGCGCGAATGAGCAGTTCTTC. The encoded protein is CASAPGTGANEQFF.

This clone has just a few counts. This chain connects TRBV19 to TRBJ1-6; D unclear. In germline, CDR1 is LNHDA, CDR2 SQIVND (reference sequence). Trimming took 6 bases from V and 2 from J, leaving 11 bases between them. This CDR3 comprises 15 residues. The CDR3 DNA is TGTGCCAGTAGCACATCCGGGGCCTATAATTCACCCCTCCACTTT. This gives the protein CASSTSGAYNSPLHF. The full variable domain, its missing parts supplied by reference TRBV19 and TRBJ1-6, is DGGITQSPKYLFRKEGQNVTLSCEQNLNHDAMYWYRQDPGQGLRLIYYSQIVNDFQKGDIAEGYSVSREKKESFPLTVTSAQKNPTAFYLCASSTSGAYNSPLHFGNGTRLTVT.

The chain couples TRBV6-6 to TRBJ1-3; D is undetermined. The CDR3 contains 16 residues. The germline gives CDR1 MNHNY, CDR2 SVGAGI (reference sequence). Trimming removed 0 bases from V and 0 bases from J, with 9 bases in between. This chain's CDR3 is CASSYSDTNSGNTIYF. The CDR3 DNA reads TGTGCCAGCAGTTACTCTGACACGAACTCTGGAAACACCATATATTTT.

The rearrangement uses TRBV6-4 and TRBJ1-2, with TRBD1 as a possible D gene (6 bases). V was cut by 6 bases and J by 2 bases, with 13 bases left in between. The CDR3 runs 14 residues. Germline CDR1 is MRHNA and CDR2 is SNTAGT. The CDR3, as DNA: TGTGCCAGCAGCCCCGAGGGGGGGAACTATGGCTACACCTTC. Amino acid sequence: CASSPEGGNYGYTF.

This chain uses TRBV18 with TRBJ1-2; tentative D call: TRBD1 (6 bases). The CDR3 is made up of 15 amino acids. The V end was cut by 1 base, the J end by 3 bases, with 12 bases between. Germline V gene data show CDR1 as KGHSH and CDR2 as LQKENI. In nucleotides, the CDR3 is TGTGCCAGCTCACCACGCCTGGACAGCTACTATGGCTACACCTTC. Protein sequence: CASSPRLDSYYGYTF.